The next 3 T cell receptor beta chains were all read from a single sample in a study of blood T cell repertoires in COVID-19. Data came from immunoSEQ multiplex PCR; TCRdb stores just in-frame clones and leaves some out. The table includes about 170,000 clones, over 80% detected once. Sequenced input: PBMCs or T cells enriched from blood (not recorded which). Every receptor here comes from a woman aged 50 to 60 who had recovered from COVID-19.

V is TRBV7-6 and J is TRBJ2-1; tentative D call: TRBD2 (6 bases). Germline CDR1 SGHVS, CDR2 FNYEAQ. The CDR3 runs to 16 residues. Trimming left V 3 bases short and J 2 bases short, with 14 bases between. CDR3 sequence reads: CASSLRGTNTYNEQFF. CDR3 in DNA: TGTGCCAGCAGCTTGCGGGGAACGAATACCTACAATGAGCAGTTCTTC.

The V gene is TRBV18, the J gene TRBJ2-3; 9 positions agree with TRBD2. The germline CDR1 and CDR2 sequences are KGHSH and LQKENI. V lost 7 bases, J lost 7 bases, and 9 bases stayed unmatched. This CDR3 region has 14 residues. CDR3 region: CASLTREGPNTQYF. Written as DNA, the CDR3 is TGTGCCAGCTTGACGCGGGAGGGCCCCAATACGCAGTATTTT.

The chain carries TRBV30 and TRBJ1-1; perhaps TRBD1 as D (6 bases). V was shortened by 3 bases and J by 1 base, with 12 bases between the two germline ends. Germline V gene data show CDR1 as GTSNPN and CDR2 as SVGIG (reference sequence). This CDR3 region has 14 residues. CDR3 DNA: TGTGCCTGGAGGGCCGGACAGACGAACACTGAAGCTTTCTTT. Protein sequence: CAWRAGQTNTEAFF.